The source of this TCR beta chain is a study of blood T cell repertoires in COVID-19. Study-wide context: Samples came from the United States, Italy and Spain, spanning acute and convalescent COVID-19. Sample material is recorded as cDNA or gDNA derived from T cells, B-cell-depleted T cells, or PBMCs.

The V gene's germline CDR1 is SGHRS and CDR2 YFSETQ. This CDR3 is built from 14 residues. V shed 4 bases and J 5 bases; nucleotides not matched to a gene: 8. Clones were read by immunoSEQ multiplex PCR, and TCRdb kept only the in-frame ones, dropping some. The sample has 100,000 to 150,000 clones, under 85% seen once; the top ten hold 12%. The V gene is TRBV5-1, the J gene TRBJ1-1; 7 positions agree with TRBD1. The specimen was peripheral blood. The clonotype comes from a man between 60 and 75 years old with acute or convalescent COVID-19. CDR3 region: CASSDTTGYTEAFF. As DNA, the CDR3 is TGCGCCAGCAGCGATACGACAGGGTATACTGAAGCTTTCTTT.